A selection of T cell receptor beta chains follows, all from one sample in a study of cytomegalovirus exposure and HLA in healthy donors. Method: immunoSEQ multiplex PCR; TCRdb's copy keeps in-frame clones and lacks some. Found here are about 160,000 clones, roughly 87% of them singletons; the top ten hold 0.8% to 1%. The sample taken for sequencing was PBMCs. Source of these receptors: a woman aged 30 to 39 in good health and CMV-seronegative. The CDR3 runs from the conserved cysteine through the conserved F or W. The order of the fields is V gene, J gene, clone size, D gene, CDR3 DNA, CDR3 protein. A D gene is named only where the DNA matches it firmly. Not all rows give a size; the values are once, few, many and, for expanded clones, a class.

>TRBV7-6|TRBJ1-1|-|TRBD1
TGTGCCAGCAGCCCACGGGACAGGGGTAACACTGAAGCTTTCTTT
CASSPRDRGNTEAFF
>TRBV6-6|TRBJ1-1|-|TRBD1
TGTGCCAGCAGTTACGGGGGGACAGGGGGCAGGGCTGAAGCTTTCTTT
CASSYGGTGGRAEAFF
>TRBV2|TRBJ2-5|once|TRBD2
TGTGCCAGCATCCCTAGCGGGGGCGTGGGGGAGACCCAGTACTTC
CASIPSGGVGETQYF
>TRBV19|TRBJ1-2|-|-
TGTGCCAGTACAATCCGGGGCTATGGCTACACCTTC
CASTIRGYGYTF
>TRBV6-1|TRBJ1-2|-|TRBD1
TGTGCCAGCAGTGAAGCGCCAGGGGGCTATGGCTACACCTTC
CASSEAPGGYGYTF
>TRBV4-2|TRBJ2-7|-|TRBD2
TGTGCCAGCAGCCAAGACGGGTCGCGGGAGCTCTCCGAGCAGTACTTC
CASSQDGSRELSEQYF
>TRBV6-1|TRBJ2-5|-|-
TGTGCCAGTCGGGGGTCCATCAGGAGGGAGACCCAGTACTTC
CASRGSIRRETQYF
>TRBV25-1|TRBJ1-1|few|TRBD1
TGTGCCAGCAGAGAATCAGGGGGCACTGAAGCTTTCTTT
CASRESGGTEAFF
>TRBV29-1|TRBJ1-1|-|TRBD1
TGCAGCGTTGGACAGGGGAACACTGAAGCTTTCTTT
CSVGQGNTEAFF
>TRBV27|TRBJ2-3|-|-
TGTGCCAGCACCTCCTTACTAGCAGCCACAGATACGCAGTATTTT
CASTSLLAATDTQYF
>TRBV12-5|TRBJ1-5|-|-
TGTGCTAGTGGTTTGCTCGGGGGGTCCAATCAGCCCCAGCATTTT
CASGLLGGSNQPQHF
>TRBV14|TRBJ1-2|-|-
TGTGCCAGCAGCCAAAGGGGATCGAGGACCACCTATGGCTACACCTTC
CASSQRGSRTTYGYTF
>TRBV7-8|TRBJ2-7|-|-
TGTGCCAGCAGCGAGCGGGTGGGGCGGGCGGCCTACGAGCAGTACTTC
CASSERVGRAAYEQYF
>TRBV9|TRBJ1-2|-|-
TGTGCCAGCAGCGTAGTTGACACCGCCTCTAACTATGGCTACACCTTC
CASSVVDTASNYGYTF
>TRBV25-1|TRBJ2-3|-|-
TGTGCCAGCAGTGAATATAGGCTAGCCACAGATACGCAGTATTTT
CASSEYRLATDTQYF
>TRBV5-1|TRBJ2-5|-|TRBD1
TGCGCCAGCAGCTTGGGGGCCAGGGGGCAAGAGACCCAGTACTTC
CASSLGARGQETQYF
>TRBV5-4|TRBJ2-3|few|-
TGTGCCAGCAGCTTAAGGGAGGGGGGGTACACAGATACGCAGTATTTT
CASSLREGGYTDTQYF
>TRBV18|TRBJ2-1|-|TRBD2
TGTGCCAGCCCCCCACCCCTAGCGGTAGCGAATGAGCAGTTCTTC
CASPPPLAVANEQFF
>TRBV7-2|TRBJ2-7|-|TRBD1
TGTGCCAGCACCCGAGGGGACAGGGTAAACTACGAGCAGTACTTC
CASTRGDRVNYEQYF
>TRBV5-1|TRBJ2-3|-|TRBD2
TGCGCCAGCAGTTTCGGGGGGGTTTCAGATACGCAGTATTTT
CASSFGGVSDTQYF
>TRBV27|TRBJ1-2|-|TRBD1
TGTGCCAGCAGTCCGCGGACAGGAATTAACTATGGCTACACCTTC
CASSPRTGINYGYTF
>TRBV6-5|TRBJ1-3|-|TRBD1
TGTGCCAGCAGCCCCGGGACAGCTGGAAACACCATATATTTT
CASSPGTAGNTIYF